A single sample is the source of the 23 T cell receptor beta chains below, sequenced in a study of T-cell reconstitution after alpha-beta-depleted transplantation in children. Unique molecular identifiers were used to barcode this TCRbeta library. In TCRdb, the PCR reads were re-called with MiXCR into one record per CDR3 protein. The sample carries about 980,000 distinct CDR3 sequences, about 29% recorded once. The sample here was PBMCs, mostly from graft donor cells, taken 360 days after TCRalphabeta/CD19-depleted stem cell transplant. Receptors were obtained from a boy under three years old who had a stem cell transplant for SCID, so the T cells may come from the graft donor.

This chain joins TRBV18 and TRBJ2-1, with 7 bases aligning to TRBD1. The V gene's germline CDR1 is KGHSH and CDR2 LQKENI. The J segment lost 5 bases and the V segment lost 3 bases, leaving 4 bases of the junction unmatched. The CDR3 spans 14 residues. CDR3: CASSPSQGNNEQFF. Written as DNA, the CDR3 is TGTGCCAGCTCACCGTCACAGGGGAACAATGAGCAGTTCTTC.

V and J are TRBV7-9 and TRBJ1-1; the D gene is possibly TRBD1 (6 bases). This CDR3 has 14 amino acids. Trimming took 7 bases from V and 1 from J, leaving 13 bases between them. Germline V gene sequence: CDR1 SEHNR, CDR2 FQNEAQ (reference sequence). CDR3 nucleotides: TGTGCCAGCAACTCTAGGGGGGAGAACACTGAAGCTTTCTTT. This translates into CASNSRGENTEAFF. Full variable domain (outside the CDR3, taken from reference TRBV7-9 and TRBJ1-1): DTGVSQNPRHKITKRGQNVTFRCDPISEHNRLYWYRQTLGQGPEFLTYFQNEAQLEKSRLLSDRFSAERPKGSFSTLEIQRTEQGDSAMYLCASNSRGENTEAFFGQGTRLTVV.

This clonotype showed up just a few times. The V call is TRBV4-1, the J call TRBJ2-3; D possibly uses TRBD1 or TRBD2 (5 bases each). Trimming cost V 3 bases and J 2 bases, with 33 bases left between them. In germline, CDR1 is MGHRA, CDR2 YSYEKL. This CDR3 spans 22 amino acids. The chain's CDR3 is CASSQQQTRASSFGETTDTQYF. The CDR3 region has the DNA TGCGCCAGCAGCCAGCAGCAGACCAGGGCTAGCTCATTTGGGGAAACCACAGATACGCAGTATTTT.

The chain employs TRBV20-1 and TRBJ2-5, with 7 nucleotides matching TRBD2. The CDR3 has 15 amino acids. J gave up 4 bases and V 6 bases, and 14 bases lay outside the gene matches. Germline loops: CDR1 DFQATT, CDR2 SNEGSKA (reference sequence). The CDR3: CSAGPPPASGETQYF. The CDR3 coding sequence is TGCAGTGCCGGACCTCCCCCGGCTAGCGGAGAGACCCAGTACTTC.

This chain joins TRBV25-1 and TRBJ2-3; D is possibly TRBD1 (5 bases). The CDR3 totals 14 residues. The V and J ends lost 2 bases and 6 bases respectively, with 12 bases between them. Germline assignment: CDR1 MGHDK and CDR2 SYGVNS. The CDR3 reads CASSETHRWDTQYF. The CDR3 DNA reads as TGTGCCAGCAGTGAAACTCACAGGTGGGATACGCAGTATTTT.

The chain combines TRBV5-1 with TRBJ1-2; D remains ambiguous. The ends were cut back, 1 base at V and 0 bases at J, with 13 bases in the middle. The germline V gene has CDR1 SGHRS and CDR2 YFSETQ. The CDR3 sequence is 16 residues long. The CDR3 protein is CASSLYSTPANYGYTF. In DNA form, the CDR3 reads TGCGCCAGCAGCTTGTATTCAACGCCAGCTAACTATGGCTACACCTTC.

This clonotype was seen only a few times. The rearrangement joins TRBV29-1 to TRBJ1-4; maybe TRBD1 (5 bases). V lost 1 base, J lost 6 bases, and 12 bases lay in between. The germline CDR1 and CDR2 sequences are SQVTM and ANQGSEA. This CDR3 spans 14 amino acids. The CDR3 region has the DNA TGCAGCGTTGAAGGGGGGGAGAGTCATGAAAAACTGTTTTTT. Amino acid sequence: CSVEGGESHEKLFF. The full variable domain, its missing parts supplied by reference TRBV29-1 and TRBJ1-4, is SAVISQKPSRDICQRGTSLTIQCQVDSQVTMMFWYRQQPGQSLTLIATANQGSEATYESGFVIDKFPISRPNLTFSTLTVSNMSPEDSSIYLCSVEGGESHEKLFFGSGTQLSVL.

CDR3 in amino acids: CASSLKGTGPSYEQYF. The CDR3 bases are TGCGCCAGCAGCCTAAAGGGGACAGGGCCCTCCTACGAGCAGTACTTC. The gene calls are TRBV5-1 and TRBJ2-7, with 9 bases that match TRBD1. The germline V gene encodes CDR1 SGHRS and CDR2 YFSETQ. V was clipped by 4 bases and J by 0 bases; unmatched bases: 8. The CDR3 has 16 residues.

This clonotype was seen ten or more times. The chain has TRBV18 and TRBJ2-5, with D possibly being TRBD2 (5 bases). Germline V CDR1 and CDR2: KGHSH, LQKENI. The germline V and J ends were trimmed by 6 bases and 3 bases, with 20 bases remaining between them. The CDR3 is 16 amino acids. CDR3 sequence (DNA): TGTGCCAGCTCGCGGGCCAGCCTGGGCCTCAAAGAGACCCAGTACTTC. Translation: CASSRASLGLKETQYF.

This clonotype has more than one count but fewer than ten. The chain employs TRBV5-1 and TRBJ1-1; D unclear. Trimming pared 1 base from V and 0 bases from J, leaving 10 bases between. The CDR3 length is 15 residues. The V gene's germline CDR1 is SGHRS and CDR2 YFSETQ. The CDR3 bases are TGCGCCAGCAGCTTGTCGGCAGCAATGAACACTGAAGCTTTCTTT. Amino acids: CASSLSAAMNTEAFF. Full variable domain (rest looked up from reference TRBV5-1 and TRBJ1-1): KAGVTQTPRYLIKTRGQQVTLSCSPISGHRSVSWYQQTPGQGLQFLFEYFSETQRNKGNFPGRFSGRQFSNSRSEMNVSTLELGDSALYLCASSLSAAMNTEAFFGQGTRLTVV.

V is TRBV29-1 and J is TRBJ2-3; D is perhaps TRBD1 (5 bases). This CDR3 spans 14 amino acids. Germline CDR1 is SQVTM and CDR2 is ANQGSEA. V was shortened by 5 bases and J by 3 bases, with 15 bases between the two germline ends. In nucleotides, the CDR3 is TGCAGCGTTTGTAGGGGCTCGCCGACAGATACGCAGTATTTT. It is translated as CSVCRGSPTDTQYF.

This clonotype occurred a few times. This sequence joins TRBV5-1 and TRBJ2-7; D may be TRBD2 (5 bases). Looked up from germline, CDR1 is SGHRS and CDR2 is YFSETQ. The CDR3 runs to 15 residues. Trimming removed 0 bases at V and 2 bases at J, with 12 bases between. CDR3 in DNA: TGCGCCAGCAGCTTGGGAGACTACGCAACCTACGAGCAGTACTTC. Amino acids: CASSLGDYATYEQYF.

This clonotype turned up a few times. The J gene is TRBJ1-3, the V gene TRBV12-3 or TRBV12-4; D possibly corresponds to TRBD1 (6 bases). The CDR3 runs 14 residues. V gave up 7 bases and J gave up 4 bases, with 14 bases separating them. The CDR3 sequence is CASTPDRVGNTIYF. The CDR3 nucleotides are TGTGCCAGCACCCCGGACAGAGTAGGAAACACCATATATTTT.

The chain uses TRBV10-3 and TRBJ1-1; D gene ambiguous. The CDR3 has 15 amino acids. Germline CDR1 is ENHRY and CDR2 is SYGVKD. V lost 5 bases and J lost 1, with 14 bases in between. The CDR3 is CAISPLLTPNTEAFF. CDR3 nucleotide sequence: TGTGCCATCAGTCCTTTGCTGACACCGAACACTGAAGCTTTCTTT.

The V call is TRBV3-1, the J call TRBJ1-6; D uncertain. The CDR3 sequence is 12 residues long. Trimming cost V 3 bases and J 12 bases, with 9 bases left between them. Germline loops: CDR1 LGHDT, CDR2 YNNKEL (reference sequence). This chain's CDR3 is CASSQTAGPLHF. Here the CDR3 DNA reads TGTGCCAGCAGCCAGACGGCCGGACCCCTCCACTTT.

The gene calls are TRBV7-8 and TRBJ2-3, with 7 bases that match TRBD2. With 5 bases clipped from V and 8 bases from J, the junction kept 7 bases outside the gene matches. The CDR3 consists of 13 residues. Germline V gene sequence: CDR1 SGHVS, CDR2 FQNEAQ. CDR3 sequence (DNA): TGTGCCAGCAGCCTACCAACGGGGGGTACGCAGTATTTT. Translation gives CASSLPTGGTQYF.

This clonotype came up a few times. This rearrangement joins TRBV6-5 to TRBJ2-1; the D is unclear. The V gene's germline CDR1 is MNHEY and CDR2 SVGAGI. Trimming shortened V by 3 bases and J by 9 bases, and 6 bases separated the two germline ends. The CDR3 runs to 11 residues. The CDR3: CASSYGSEQFF. CDR3 DNA: TGTGCCAGCAGTTATGGTAGTGAGCAGTTCTTC.

Only a few counts were recorded for this clonotype. V is TRBV7-2 and J is TRBJ2-1; D assignment may be TRBD1 or TRBD2 (6 bases each). V lost 5 bases and J lost 1, with 12 bases in between. In germline, CDR1 is SGHTA, CDR2 FQGNSA. The CDR3 length is 15 residues. The CDR3 coding sequence is TGTGCCAGCAGCCGAACAGGGAGGTCCTACAATGAGCAGTTCTTC. Amino acid sequence: CASSRTGRSYNEQFF. The whole variable domain, filled in from reference TRBV7-2 and TRBJ2-1, reads GAGVSQSPSNKVTEKGKDVELRCDPISGHTALYWYRQSLGQGLEFLIYFQGNSAPDKSGLPSDRFSAERTGGSVSTLTIQRTQQEDSAVYLCASSRTGRSYNEQFFGPGTRLTVL.

This clonotype was counted between two and nine times. The chain couples TRBV12-3 or TRBV12-4 to TRBJ2-1, with TRBD1 matching 7 bases. V lost 5 bases to trimming and J lost 5 bases; unmatched junction nucleotides: 6. The length of the CDR3 is 14 residues. The CDR3 reads CASSPDRPNNEQFF. In nucleotides, the CDR3 is TGTGCCAGCAGTCCGGACAGGCCTAACAATGAGCAGTTCTTC.

This clonotype was seen a few times. This chain links TRBV5-1 with TRBJ1-5, with D uncertain. The CDR3 runs to 14 residues. The ends were cut back, 0 bases at V and 7 bases at J, with 11 bases in the middle. Germline V gene data show CDR1 as SGHRS and CDR2 as YFSETQ. In DNA, the CDR3 is TGCGCCAGCAGCTTGGGAACTGAACGGCAGCCCCAGCATTTT. As protein: CASSLGTERQPQHF.

The chain combines TRBV7-2 with TRBJ1-1; D is possibly TRBD1 (6 bases). Germline V gene sequence: CDR1 SGHTA, CDR2 FQGNSA. This CDR3 has 14 residues. The germline V and J ends were trimmed by 2 bases and 8 bases, with 15 bases remaining between them. The CDR3 spells CASSLRGLGIEAFF. The CDR3 DNA is TGTGCCAGCAGCTTACGGGGGCTCGGTATCGAAGCTTTCTTT.

This clonotype has at least ten counts. V gene TRBV5-1 combines with J gene TRBJ2-7; 7 bases align to TRBD1. With 3 bases clipped from V and 4 bases from J, the junction kept 7 bases outside the gene matches. CDR1 is SGHRS and CDR2 is YFSETQ in the germline V gene. The CDR3 sequence is 14 residues long. CDR3 DNA: TGCGCCAGCAGCTCCAGGGACAGTACTTACGAGCAGTACTTC. It codes for CASSSRDSTYEQYF.

The genes are TRBV18 and TRBJ2-3; tentative D call: TRBD2 (7 bases). Trimming stripped 2 bases from V and 6 bases from J, with 15 bases between. The V gene's germline CDR1 is KGHSH and CDR2 LQKENI. The CDR3 totals 15 residues. The CDR3 region is CASSPRWGGADTQYF. In DNA form, the CDR3 reads TGTGCCAGCTCACCAAGATGGGGGGGGGCCGATACGCAGTATTTT.